These 30 T cell receptor beta chains originate from one sample sequenced in a study of patients and donors after allogeneic stem cell transplantation. MiXCR, applied by TCRdb to the RT-PCR reads, yields one record per CDR3 protein. In the table there are about 160,000 distinct CDR3 sequences, about two fifths of which are singletons. The sequencing sample was made of blood, either unsorted or a sorted T cell fraction (not recorded which). Source of these receptors: a human donor who was either an allogeneic HSCT recipient or a stem cell or donor lymphocyte infusion donor (not recorded which). It is not recorded whose cells these are; they may come from a transplant donor.

Remarks on this clonotype: Since a much larger clone is just one base distant, this may be a read error. The V gene is TRBV9, the J gene TRBJ2-3; TRBD2 matches 10 bases. Germline V gene data show CDR1 as SGDLS and CDR2 as YYNGEE. This CDR3 comprises 15 residues. CDR3 DNA sequence: TGTCCCAGCAGCGTAGGACTAGCGGGCACAGATACGCAGTATTTT. Its translation: CPSSVGLAGTDTQYF.

This clonotype was picked up a small number of times. The chain recombines TRBV15 with TRBJ1-2, with no clear D. V lost 0 bases and J 2 bases, leaving 4 bases between the germline ends. The CDR3 runs to 13 residues. From germline, CDR1 is LNHNV and CDR2 YYDKDF (reference sequence). This chain's CDR3 is CATSRERNYGYTF. CDR3 coding DNA: TGTGCCACCAGCAGAGAAAGGAACTATGGCTACACCTTC. Full variable domain (missing parts from reference TRBV15 and TRBJ1-2): DAMVIQNPRYQVTQFGKPVTLSCSQTLNHNVMYWYQQKSSQAPKLLFHYYDKDFNNEADTPDNFQSRRPNTSFCFLDIRSPGLGDTAMYLCATSRERNYGYTFGSGTRLTVV.

Here the CDR3 reads CASSSRGPRRADTQYF. The CDR3 nucleotides are TGTGCCAGCAGCAGCCGGGGGCCCCGAAGAGCAGATACGCAGTATTTT. This sequence joins TRBV7-9 and TRBJ2-3; D may be TRBD1 or TRBD2 (6 bases each). The CDR3 is made up of 16 amino acids. Germline V gene data show CDR1 as SEHNR and CDR2 as FQNEAQ (reference sequence). V was clipped by 5 bases and J by 4 bases, with 19 bases between them.

J is TRBJ2-3 and V is TRBV5-6; D remains unclear. Germline V gene sequence: CDR1 SGHDT, CDR2 YYEEEE. The CDR3 covers 15 residues. Trimming shortened V by 3 bases and J by 3 bases, and 14 bases separated the two germline ends. This chain's CDR3 is CASSSLPRPTDTQYF. In nucleotides, the CDR3 is TGTGCCAGCAGCTCTCTTCCCCGTCCGACAGATACGCAGTATTTT.

The chain has TRBV7-8 and TRBJ1-1; D is undetermined. CDR3 length: 15 amino acids. The germline CDR1 and CDR2 sequences are SGHVS and FQNEAQ. V lost 3 bases to trimming and J lost 1 base, with 12 bases between them. DNA for the CDR3: TGTGCCAGCAGCTTTTCCTTTGGAGGGAACACTGAAGCTTTCTTT. Amino acids: CASSFSFGGNTEAFF.

Here the CDR3 DNA reads TGCGCCAGCAGCTCGGACAGACATTTCGACTACACCTTC. This translates into CASSSDRHFDYTF. The genes are TRBV5-1 and TRBJ1-2; a weak D match, TRBD1 (6 bases). Germline V gene lookup returns CDR1 SGHRS and CDR2 YFSETQ. Trimming took 3 bases from V and 10 from J, leaving 16 bases between them. This CDR3 has 13 residues.

The genes are TRBV6-5 and TRBJ1-4; 8 bases map to TRBD1. CDR1 and CDR2 (germline): MNHEY, SVGAGI. The CDR3 loop spans 15 amino acids. V shed 0 bases, J shed 7 bases, and the junction held 4 bases outside the gene matches. The CDR3: CASSYSTGEGEKLFF. Here the CDR3 DNA reads TGTGCCAGCAGTTACTCGACAGGGGAGGGTGAAAAACTGTTTTTT.

This clonotype was observed a few times. The chain recombines TRBV24-1 with TRBJ2-5; D possibly corresponds to TRBD2 (5 bases). CDR3 length equals 14 residues. CDR1 is KGHDR and CDR2 is SFDVKD in the germline V gene. V was trimmed by 2 bases and J by 5 bases, leaving 11 bases between them. The CDR3 is CATSDSKRGETQYF. Written as DNA, the CDR3 is TGTGCCACCAGTGATTCGAAGAGAGGGGAGACCCAGTACTTC.

This clonotype was counted between two and nine times. The V call is TRBV28, the J call TRBJ1-4, with a weak D call TRBD1 (5 bases). Trimming removed 2 bases at V and 8 bases at J, with 21 bases between. Germline V gene lookup returns CDR1 MDHEN and CDR2 SYDVKM. This CDR3 has 17 residues. CDR3 sequence reads: CASSLPPYRIKGEKLFF. The DNA for the CDR3 is TGTGCCAGCAGTTTACCACCTTACAGGATTAAAGGGGAAAAACTGTTTTTT.

This clonotype was observed a handful of times. The chain combines TRBV27 with TRBJ2-1; 7 bases map to TRBD2. V dropped 4 bases and J dropped 3; count of bases not matched to a gene: 3. Germline CDR1 is MNHEY and CDR2 is SMNVEV (reference sequence). There are 14 residues in the CDR3. The chain's CDR3 is CASSSGTNYNEQFF. For the CDR3, the DNA is TGTGCCAGCAGTTCCGGGACTAACTACAATGAGCAGTTCTTC.

V is TRBV29-1 and J is TRBJ2-1; no clear D gene. The CDR3 sequence is 13 residues long. V lost 6 bases and J lost 3, with 12 bases in between. CDR1 is SQVTM, CDR2 ANQGSEA, per germline. The CDR3 bases are TGCAGCGTAGACATAGGGAACTACAATGAGCAGTTCTTC. It encodes CSVDIGNYNEQFF.

The J gene is TRBJ2-7, the V gene TRBV5-8; weak D call: TRBD2 (6 bases). V was trimmed by 4 bases and J by 8 bases, leaving 16 bases between them. The CDR3 has 13 residues. From germline, CDR1 is SGHTS and CDR2 YDEGEE. The DNA for the CDR3 is TGTGCCAGCAGCGCGGGGATCGGGGTTCAGCAGTACTTC. The encoded protein is CASSAGIGVQQYF.

The J gene is TRBJ2-1, the V gene TRBV4-3; a weak D match, TRBD2 (6 bases). The CDR3 is 17 residues long. Trimming removed 0 bases from V and 2 bases from J, with 14 bases in between. The germline V gene encodes CDR1 LGHNA and CDR2 YSLEER. CDR3 sequence reads: CASSQDWTTRPYNEQFF. For the CDR3, the DNA is TGCGCCAGCAGCCAAGATTGGACTACCCGACCCTACAATGAGCAGTTCTTC.

A single count supports this clonotype. J is TRBJ2-7 and V is TRBV30; unclear D gene. Trimming pared 2 bases from V and 0 bases from J, leaving 8 bases between. The CDR3 contains 13 residues. Germline V lookup: CDR1 GTSNPN, CDR2 SVGIG (reference sequence). CDR3 in amino acids: CAWSHGDSYEQYF. The CDR3 bases are TGTGCCTGGAGTCACGGAGACTCCTACGAGCAGTACTTC.

This clonotype was found a few times. The genes are TRBV7-9 and TRBJ1-4; weak D call: TRBD1 (6 bases). This CDR3 comprises 15 residues. Germline CDR1 reads SEHNR; CDR2 reads FQNEAQ (reference sequence). V was cut by 5 bases and J by 7 bases, with 17 bases left in between. CDR3 DNA: TGTGCCAGCAGCACCACGGGGGCCAGTGGTGAAAAACTGTTTTTT. This gives the protein CASSTTGASGEKLFF.

The chain has TRBV4-2 and TRBJ1-5, with 7 nucleotides matching TRBD1. The CDR3 loop spans 18 amino acids. Germline-derived CDR1 and CDR2 are LGHNA and YNFKEQ. After removal of 0 bases from V and 0 bases from J, the junction contained 8 bases not matched to a gene. Here the CDR3 DNA reads TGTGCCAGCAGCCAAGATCCAGGGACAGTGGTTAGCAATCAGCCCCAGCATTTT. Translating gives CASSQDPGTVVSNQPQHF.

The chain links TRBV11-2 to TRBJ1-6; 9 bases map to TRBD1. CDR1 and CDR2 (germline): SGHAT, FQNNGV. This CDR3 region has 16 residues. Trimming cost V 3 bases and J 9 bases; bases outside gene matches: 9. The CDR3 protein is CASSFPLQGASSPLHF. The CDR3 bases are TGTGCCAGCAGCTTCCCACTACAGGGGGCAAGTTCACCCCTCCACTTT.

The sample holds a few counts of this clonotype. V is TRBV12-3 or TRBV12-4 and J is TRBJ1-6; tentatively, D is TRBD1 (6 bases). The CDR3 runs 16 residues. Trimming removed 2 bases from V and 11 bases from J, with 19 bases in between. The CDR3 region has the DNA TGTGCCAGCAGTTTACGGGTAGGTGGGGGGCCCGCACCCCTCCACTTT. Translating gives CASSLRVGGGPAPLHF.

This clonotype was seen a few times. V usage is TRBV25-1 and J usage is TRBJ1-1; D gene uncertain. Trimming shortened V by 2 bases and J by 0 bases, and 4 bases separated the two germline ends. CDR1 and CDR2 from the germline V gene are MGHDK and SYGVNS. This CDR3 has 13 residues. The CDR3 coding sequence is TGTGCCAGCAGTGAACAGCTGAACACTGAAGCTTTCTTT. Its translation: CASSEQLNTEAFF. The whole variable domain, filled in from reference TRBV25-1 and TRBJ1-1, reads EADIYQTPRYLVIGTGKKITLECSQTMGHDKMYWYQQDPGMELHLIHYSYGVNSTEKGDLSSESTVSRIRTEHFPLTLESARPSHTSQYLCASSEQLNTEAFFGQGTRLTVV.

In DNA, the CDR3 is TGTGCCAGCTCCCTCGGACAGGCCCTGAAGGTTGGTTGGCAGTATTTT. Its protein product is CASSLGQALKVGWQYF. V usage is TRBV18 and J usage is TRBJ2-3, with TRBD1 matching 7 bases. After removal of 6 bases from V and 11 bases from J, the junction contained 20 bases not matched to a gene. The CDR3 loop spans 16 amino acids. Germline CDR1 KGHSH, CDR2 LQKENI.

The chain has TRBV9 and TRBJ2-4; no definite D call. The ends were cut back, 0 bases at V and 12 bases at J, with 16 bases in the middle. The CDR3 is 14 amino acids. The germline V gene has CDR1 SGDLS and CDR2 YYNGEE. CDR3: CASSVGNYPKDQYF. As DNA, the CDR3 is TGTGCCAGCAGCGTAGGAAACTACCCAAAAGATCAGTACTTC.

This chain links TRBV29-1 with TRBJ1-1; D possibly corresponds to TRBD1 (5 bases). Germline V gives CDR1 SQVTM, CDR2 ANQGSEA. Trimming removed 6 bases at V and 7 bases at J, with 15 bases between. This CDR3 contains 12 residues. CDR3 nucleotides: TGCAGCGTGGGGGGAAGCCCACTTGAAGCTTTCTTT. Amino acid sequence: CSVGGSPLEAFF.

The V call is TRBV9, the J call TRBJ1-1; possibly TRBD1 for D (6 bases). This CDR3 is built from 16 residues. Germline CDR1 is SGDLS and CDR2 is YYNGEE. The ends were cut back, 1 base at V and 3 bases at J, with 16 bases in the middle. CDR3 sequence reads: CASSVTSDSAYTEAFF. CDR3 nucleotide sequence: TGTGCCAGCAGCGTAACTTCGGACAGCGCGTACACTGAAGCTTTCTTT.

The chain is built from TRBV5-1 and TRBJ1-2, with 7 bases that match TRBD1. The germline V gene has CDR1 SGHRS and CDR2 YFSETQ. This CDR3 spans 15 amino acids. J lost 0 bases, V lost 4 bases, and 6 bases had no gene match. CDR3: CASSPSDRPNYGYTF. DNA for the CDR3: TGCGCCAGCAGCCCCTCGGACAGGCCTAACTATGGCTACACCTTC.

The gene calls are TRBV6-1 and TRBJ1-5; 7 bases match TRBD1. V was pared by 1 base and J by 4 bases, with 4 bases of the junction left unmatched. This CDR3 is 15 amino acids long. The germline gives CDR1 MNHNS, CDR2 SASEGT. The DNA for the CDR3 is TGTGCCAGCAGTGAAGGGGGGACAGCGAATCAGCCCCAGCATTTT. This gives the protein CASSEGGTANQPQHF.

J is TRBJ2-1 and V is TRBV24-1, with D unresolved. The CDR3 is 11 residues long. With 1 base removed from V and 9 bases from J, the gap between germline ends came to 3 bases. Germline CDR1 and CDR2: KGHDR and SFDVKD. The CDR3: CATSDFREQFF. CDR3 bases: TGTGCCACCAGTGATTTTCGTGAGCAGTTCTTC.

The chain has TRBV6-5 and TRBJ2-1; D is possibly TRBD1 or TRBD2 (5 bases each). Germline V gene lookup returns CDR1 MNHEY and CDR2 SVGAGI. V lost 10 bases and J 1 base, leaving 17 bases between the germline ends. The CDR3 is 15 amino acids. The CDR3 region has the DNA TGTGCCACCCTAGCCCCCGCAGGGTCCTACAATGAGCAGTTCTTC. Amino acid sequence: CATLAPAGSYNEQFF.

The V call is TRBV9, the J call TRBJ1-6; D remains ambiguous. The CDR3 totals 14 residues. The germline V gene encodes CDR1 SGDLS and CDR2 YYNGEE. V lost 0 bases, J lost 6 bases, and 7 bases lay in between. The CDR3 sequence is CASSVGAINSPLHF. The CDR3 DNA sequence: TGTGCCAGCAGCGTAGGGGCCATTAATTCACCCCTCCACTTT.

The chain links TRBV5-1 to TRBJ2-1; weak D call: TRBD1 (6 bases). CDR1 is SGHRS, CDR2 YFSETQ, per germline. There are 14 residues in the CDR3. Trimming took off 4 bases at V and 7 bases at J, with 15 bases between the two ends. The CDR3 DNA reads as TGCGCCAGCAGCAAGGGGGAACTTGGAAATGAGCAGTTCTTC. This translates into CASSKGELGNEQFF. The complete variable domain, with remaining parts taken from reference TRBV5-1 and TRBJ2-1, reads KAGVTQTPRYLIKTRGQQVTLSCSPISGHRSVSWYQQTPGQGLQFLFEYFSETQRNKGNFPGRFSGRQFSNSRSEMNVSTLELGDSALYLCASSKGELGNEQFFGPGTRLTVL.

V usage is TRBV25-1 and J usage is TRBJ2-5; 8 nucleotides line up with TRBD2. The CDR3 extends over 14 amino acids. Germline V gives CDR1 MGHDK, CDR2 SYGVNS. The V gene end was trimmed by 5 bases and the J gene end by 2 bases; junction bases not matched to a gene: 4. The DNA of the CDR3 is TGTGCCAGCAGTAGACCGGGGGGGCAAGAGACCCAGTACTTC. Protein product: CASSRPGGQETQYF.